The 24 T cell receptor beta chains reported below all come from one sample, sequenced in a study of beta chain features in type 1 diabetes. General study findings and limits: People with Type 1 diabetes carried modestly yet significantly shorter TCRB CDR3s in all four CD4+ subsets.

Their antigen targets remain unknown. Expressed TCRB transcripts were sequenced because the isolated RNA had all been reverse transcribed beforehand. Clones were sequenced by immunoSEQ multiplex PCR, and TCRdb holds only the in-frame ones, with some missing. The sample has hundreds of thousands of clones; roughly 12% are singletons. What was sequenced was naive CD4+ T cells from blood. The receptors originated from a young woman with type 1 diabetes.

This chain uses TRBV10-3 with TRBJ2-1; 7 bases fit TRBD1. Germline trimming cut 6 bases from V and 8 bases from J; bases unmatched to any gene: 7. The CDR3 length is 13 residues. The germline gives CDR1 ENHRY, CDR2 SYGVKD. The CDR3 protein is CAIRGDSSDEQFF. The CDR3 nucleotides are TGTGCCATCAGGGGGGACAGTAGTGATGAGCAGTTCTTC.

This rearrangement joins TRBV6-5 to TRBJ2-2; the D is unclear. The CDR3 is made up of 12 amino acids. The V gene's germline CDR1 is MNHEY and CDR2 SVGAGI. Trimming took 8 bases from V and 3 from J, leaving 7 bases between them. The CDR3 DNA follows: TGTGCCAGCTCCCGGGACACCGGGGAGCTGTTTTTT. Its protein is CASSRDTGELFF.

This chain joins TRBV30 and TRBJ2-5, with D possibly being TRBD1 (6 bases). The end of the DNA aligns better with TRBJ2-7, so the J call may be wrong. This CDR3 has 11 residues. Germline V gene sequence: CDR1 GTSNPN, CDR2 SVGIG (reference sequence). The CDR3 loop is CAWSPGDEQYF. The CDR3 DNA reads as TGTGCCTGGAGTCCAGGGGACGAGCAGTACTTC.

This clone was seen a few times. The chain is built from TRBV4-2 and TRBJ2-5; 13 positions agree with TRBD2. The CDR3 is made up of 17 amino acids. The germline V gene has CDR1 LGHNA and CDR2 YNFKEQ. The ends lost 4 bases at V and 4 bases at J; junction bases unmatched: 9. The CDR3 DNA reads TGTGCCAGCAGCCCAGGACTAGCGGGAGTATTGTTAGAGACCCAGTACTTC. It codes for CASSPGLAGVLLETQYF.

In its sample, this clone was seen a few times. The chain carries TRBV6-5 and TRBJ2-7; 8 positions agree with TRBD1. The CDR3 consists of 12 residues. V lost 6 bases, J lost 11 bases, and 9 bases stayed unmatched. Germline values: CDR1 MNHEY, CDR2 SVGAGI. DNA for the CDR3: TGTGCCAGCAGAAGGACAGGGTTGGTGAAGTACTTC. It encodes CASRRTGLVKYF.

This chain joins TRBV5-4 and TRBJ2-1, with 8 bases aligning to TRBD2. Germline V CDR1 and CDR2: SGHNT, YYREEE (reference sequence). The V segment lost 3 bases and the J segment 11 bases; nucleotides outside the gene matches: 13. The CDR3 sequence is 15 residues long. The CDR3 sequence: CASSWPGTSTMKQFF. In nucleotides, the CDR3 is TGTGCCAGCAGCTGGCCCGGGACTAGTACAATGAAGCAGTTCTTC.

This clone was counted between two and nine times. The V gene is TRBV5-1, the J gene TRBJ2-3; TRBD2 matches 12 bases. CDR3 length: 14 residues. The germline CDR1 and CDR2 sequences are SGHRS and YFSETQ. V was clipped by 6 bases and J by 6 bases; unmatched bases: 5. CDR3 loop: CASTGTSGWDTQYF. The CDR3 DNA sequence: TGCGCCAGCACCGGGACTAGCGGGTGGGATACGCAGTATTTT.

The rearrangement uses TRBV6-4 and TRBJ2-2; no firm D call. V was clipped by 3 bases and J by 2 bases, with 4 bases between them. Per germline, CDR1 MRHNA and CDR2 SNTAGT. CDR3 length: 13 amino acids. CDR3 nucleotide sequence: TGTGCCAGCAGTGATCTTAACACCGGGGAGCTGTTTTTT. It specifies CASSDLNTGELFF.

The CDR3 region has the DNA TGTGCCACCAGACTTAGACAGGGGACCTACAATGAGCAGTTCTTC. Translating gives CATRLRQGTYNEQFF. The chain couples TRBV27 to TRBJ2-1; 8 bases agree with TRBD1. V gave up 10 bases and J gave up 2 bases; unmatched junction bases: 10. Germline CDR1 reads MNHEY; CDR2 reads SMNVEV (reference sequence). The CDR3 runs to 15 residues.

This chain joins TRBV6-6 and TRBJ1-2, with 9 bases that match TRBD1. The ends lost 7 bases at V and 3 bases at J; junction bases unmatched: 12. CDR3 size: 16 residues. Per the germline V gene, CDR1 is MNHNY and CDR2 is SVGAGI (reference sequence). The DNA of the CDR3 is TGTGCCAGCATCAACCTTTACAGGGGGCAGGACTATGGCTACACCTTC. It encodes CASINLYRGQDYGYTF.

This clone has more than one count but fewer than ten. The rearrangement uses TRBV19 and TRBJ2-2; TRBD1 might be the D (6 bases). The V end was cut by 4 bases, the J end by 4 bases, with 10 bases between. Germline V CDR1 and CDR2: LNHDA, SQIVND (reference sequence). The CDR3 is 14 residues long. The CDR3 bases are TGTGCCAGTAGTAGGGGGCTCGGCACCGGGGAGCTGTTTTTT. Translated: CASSRGLGTGELFF.

The chain employs TRBV27 and TRBJ1-5; 8 bases fit TRBD1. V lost 4 bases to trimming and J lost 2 bases; unmatched junction nucleotides: 10. Germline-derived CDR1 and CDR2 are MNHEY and SMNVEV (reference sequence). The CDR3 is 17 amino acids. CDR3 coding DNA: TGTGCCAGCAGTTCCAGGGGGCGCCTTCTGGGCAATCAGCCCCAGCATTTT. Amino acids: CASSSRGRLLGNQPQHF.

The CDR3 sequence is CASRLAGVIEQFF. CDR3 DNA sequence: TGTGCCAGCAGACTAGCGGGAGTTATTGAGCAGTTCTTC. This chain links TRBV28 with TRBJ2-1; 11 bases are a match to TRBD2. The CDR3 covers 13 residues. Trimming at V came to 6 bases and at J to 9 bases, leaving 4 bases not matched to a gene. Germline V gene lookup returns CDR1 MDHEN and CDR2 SYDVKM.

There are a few counts of this clone. The CDR3 sequence: CASSSLKQGVDGYTF. The CDR3, as DNA: TGTGCCAGCAGCTCTTTGAAACAGGGGGTGGATGGCTACACCTTC. The chain couples TRBV5-4 to TRBJ1-2, with 8 bases identical to TRBD1. The CDR3 is made up of 15 amino acids. The ends lost 3 bases at V and 6 bases at J; junction bases unmatched: 10. Germline V gene data show CDR1 as SGHNT and CDR2 as YYREEE (reference sequence).

This chain joins TRBV28 and TRBJ2-1; 7 positions agree with TRBD2. Trimming removed 5 bases from V and 0 bases from J; junction bases left unmatched: 10. The germline V gene encodes CDR1 MDHEN and CDR2 SYDVKM. The CDR3 sequence is 17 residues long. The CDR3 nucleotides are TGTGCCAGCAGTCCCCTATCTAGCGGTCGCTCCTACAATGAGCAGTTCTTC. It specifies CASSPLSSGRSYNEQFF.

The chain joins TRBV19 to TRBJ1-5; no clear D. The V end lost 9 bases, the J end lost 6 bases, and 21 bases lay between the germline ends. Germline V gives CDR1 LNHDA, CDR2 SQIVND (reference sequence). The CDR3 has 15 residues. The CDR3 sequence: CASNLGLLISQPQHF. The DNA of the CDR3 is TGTGCCAGCAACCTAGGACTCCTGATTTCTCAGCCCCAGCATTTT.

This clone was counted between two and nine times. The gene calls are TRBV5-1 and TRBJ2-1; 10 bases match TRBD2. This CDR3 is 15 amino acids long. Germline values: CDR1 SGHRS, CDR2 YFSETQ. J gave up 4 bases and V 3 bases, and 4 bases lay outside the gene matches. The CDR3 bases are TGCGCCAGCAGCTATTGGACTAGCGGTTACAATGAGCAGTTCTTC. Translating it yields CASSYWTSGYNEQFF. Full variable domain (remainder filled in from reference TRBV5-1 and TRBJ2-1): KAGVTQTPRYLIKTRGQQVTLSCSPISGHRSVSWYQQTPGQGLQFLFEYFSETQRNKGNFPGRFSGRQFSNSRSEMNVSTLELGDSALYLCASSYWTSGYNEQFFGPGTRLTVL.

This clone was recorded a few times. The chain uses TRBV15 and TRBJ2-2, with D possibly being TRBD2 (6 bases). The CDR3 loop spans 16 amino acids. The V end was cut by 0 bases, the J end by 3 bases, with 11 bases between. Per the germline V gene, CDR1 is LNHNV and CDR2 is YYDKDF (reference sequence). Written as DNA, the CDR3 is TGTGCCACCAGCAGAGATGCACTAGCTGACACCGGGGAGCTGTTTTTT. It specifies CATSRDALADTGELFF.

This chain uses TRBV10-3 with TRBJ2-7; TRBD2 is a possible D gene (5 bases). Germline V lookup: CDR1 ENHRY, CDR2 SYGVKD. Trimming shortened V by 10 bases and J by 3 bases, and 10 bases separated the two germline ends. CDR3 length equals 11 residues. This chain's CDR3 is CATGILYEQYF. Here the CDR3 DNA reads TGTGCCACCGGGATCCTCTACGAGCAGTACTTC.

The J gene is TRBJ2-5, the V gene TRBV7-2; perhaps TRBD2 as D (5 bases). V was clipped by 5 bases and J by 5 bases, with 15 bases between them. From germline, CDR1 is SGHTA and CDR2 FQGNSA. This CDR3 spans 14 amino acids. The CDR3 sequence: CASSQGGYRETQYF. The DNA for the CDR3 is TGTGCCAGCAGCCAAGGCGGGTATAGGGAGACCCAGTACTTC.

The CDR3 nucleotides are TGCAGCGCTACACCGGGACAGTCCGAAAAACTGTTTTTT. This codes for CSATPGQSEKLFF. The rearrangement joins TRBV29-1 to TRBJ1-4; 7 bases line up with TRBD1. Germline V gene lookup returns CDR1 SQVTM and CDR2 ANQGSEA. Trimming cost V 7 bases and J 8 bases; bases outside gene matches: 10. The CDR3 consists of 13 residues. The entire variable domain, with the rest obtained from reference TRBV29-1 and TRBJ1-4, is as follows: SAVISQKPSRDICQRGTSLTIQCQVDSQVTMMFWYRQQPGQSLTLIATANQGSEATYESGFVIDKFPISRPNLTFSTLTVSNMSPEDSSIYLCSATPGQSEKLFFGSGTQLSVL.

This clone was detected a few times. The chain joins TRBV7-2 to TRBJ2-7, with D possibly TRBD2 on 6 matching bases. V was shortened by 3 bases and J by 4 bases, with 10 bases between the two germline ends. From germline, CDR1 is SGHTA and CDR2 FQGNSA. CDR3 size: 13 residues. The DNA of the CDR3 is TGTGCCAGCAGCTTTCCTAGCGTATACGAGCAGTACTTC. Amino acid sequence: CASSFPSVYEQYF.

The V gene is TRBV19, the J gene TRBJ2-5; TRBD2 might be the D (5 bases). Germline V gene sequence: CDR1 LNHDA, CDR2 SQIVND (reference sequence). The CDR3 is 12 residues long. The V and J ends lost 3 bases and 4 bases respectively, with 6 bases between them. CDR3 sequence (DNA): TGTGCCAGTAGTATTCGGGGAGAGACCCAGTACTTC. Protein: CASSIRGETQYF.

This clone was observed a handful of times. The chain uses TRBV4-3 and TRBJ1-2; a weak D match, TRBD1 (5 bases). Per the germline V gene, CDR1 is LGHNA and CDR2 is YSLEER. The CDR3 has 19 residues. Trimming removed 4 bases at V and 5 bases at J, with 29 bases between. CDR3 in DNA: TGCGCCAGCAGCCCACAAGACCCCTCGAATGGGGGAGGAGGGTATGGCTACACCTTC. Encoded protein: CASSPQDPSNGGGGYGYTF.